This passage covers 26 T cell receptor beta chains from one sample sequenced in a study of PD-1 blockade in classical Hodgkin lymphoma. Following autologous stem cell transplantation, relapse occurred in every patient, and exposure to brentuximab vedotin varied. TCRdb keeps only in-frame clones here, not all; method: immunoSEQ multiplex PCR. The sample consists of under 75,000 clones, 88% of them appearing once. Sequencing used peripheral blood mononuclear cells (PBMCs), obtained before the second cycle of nivolumab. Receptors were obtained from a human donor with classical Hodgkin lymphoma.

This clone was recorded only once. The chain recombines TRBV5-1 with TRBJ2-2; D perhaps matches TRBD1 (6 bases). CDR1 SGHRS and CDR2 YFSETQ come from the germline V gene. V gave up 4 bases and J gave up 3 bases, with 10 bases separating them. The CDR3 extends over 14 amino acids. CDR3 residues: CASSPTGHTGELFF. As DNA, the CDR3 is TGCGCCAGCAGCCCTACAGGGCACACCGGGGAGCTGTTTTTT.

V and J are TRBV29-1 and TRBJ2-3, with D perhaps TRBD2 (5 bases). The ends were cut back, 5 bases at V and 2 bases at J, with 11 bases in the middle. The CDR3 covers 13 residues. Germline V gives CDR1 SQVTM, CDR2 ANQGSEA. The CDR3 region is CSVRGRFTDTQYF. CDR3 DNA: TGCAGCGTTCGTGGGAGATTCACAGATACGCAGTATTTT.

The chain links TRBV5-1 to TRBJ2-2; 7 bases match TRBD1. The V gene end was trimmed by 5 bases and the J gene end by 7 bases; junction bases not matched to a gene: 8. Germline V gives CDR1 SGHRS, CDR2 YFSETQ. The CDR3 spans 14 residues. CDR3 sequence: CASSPQGVVGELFF. As DNA, the CDR3 is TGCGCCAGCAGTCCCCAGGGGGTAGTCGGGGAGCTGTTTTTT. Supplemented by reference TRBV5-1 and TRBJ2-2, the full variable domain reads KAGVTQTPRYLIKTRGQQVTLSCSPISGHRSVSWYQQTPGQGLQFLFEYFSETQRNKGNFPGRFSGRQFSNSRSEMNVSTLELGDSALYLCASSPQGVVGELFFGEGSRLTVL.

V gene TRBV6-1 combines with J gene TRBJ2-7; 7 bases are a match to TRBD1. The CDR3 has 15 residues. J gave up 5 bases and V 0 bases, and 7 bases lay outside the gene matches. The germline gives CDR1 MNHNS, CDR2 SASEGT. In DNA form, the CDR3 reads TGTGCCAGCAGTGAAGCAGGGACAGTGATAAACGAGCAGTACTTC. Translation gives CASSEAGTVINEQYF.

This clone was observed a handful of times. The chain uses TRBV7-2 and TRBJ2-1; D is unresolved. The CDR3 consists of 14 residues. From germline, CDR1 is SGHTA and CDR2 FQGNSA. With 6 bases removed from V and 9 bases from J, the gap between germline ends came to 18 bases. CDR3 region: CASRRGQAKGEQFF. The CDR3 nucleotides are TGTGCCAGCAGACGAGGCCAAGCTAAAGGTGAGCAGTTCTTC. The full variable domain, with the rest looked up from reference TRBV7-2 and TRBJ2-1, is GAGVSQSPSNKVTEKGKDVELRCDPISGHTALYWYRQSLGQGLEFLIYFQGNSAPDKSGLPSDRFSAERTGGSVSTLTIQRTQQEDSAVYLCASRRGQAKGEQFFGPGTRLTVL.

The rearrangement links TRBV5-1 to TRBJ2-1; D uncertain. V lost 5 bases, J lost 13 bases, and 19 bases lay in between. In germline, CDR1 is SGHRS, CDR2 YFSETQ. The CDR3 is made up of 13 amino acids. The CDR3 region has the DNA TGCGCCAGCAGAACGATCCCAACCGAAGCACAGTTCTTC. Its translation: CASRTIPTEAQFF.

The V and J genes are TRBV6-5 and TRBJ2-7; D may correspond to TRBD1 or TRBD2 (5 bases each). Trimming removed 6 bases at V and 2 bases at J, with 14 bases between. Germline CDR1 is MNHEY and CDR2 is SVGAGI. CDR3 length: 14 residues. CDR3 protein: CASSDGAKAYEQYF. Here the CDR3 DNA reads TGTGCCAGCAGCGACGGGGCCAAAGCCTACGAGCAGTACTTC.

The rearrangement uses TRBV27 and TRBJ2-3, with D possibly matching TRBD2 (6 bases). V lost 2 bases to trimming and J lost 0 bases, with 6 bases between them. The germline V gene encodes CDR1 MNHEY and CDR2 SMNVEV (reference sequence). There are 14 residues in the CDR3. The CDR3 coding sequence is TGTGCCAGCAGTTTAGCGGGGAGCACAGATACGCAGTATTTT. It yields the protein CASSLAGSTDTQYF.

This clone has more than one count but fewer than ten. This chain joins TRBV7-9 and TRBJ1-6; D unclear. Looked up from germline, CDR1 is SEHNR and CDR2 is FQNEAQ (reference sequence). The V end was cut by 2 bases, the J end by 5 bases, with 7 bases between. This CDR3 contains 14 residues. The CDR3 is CASSLLLDNSPLHF. The DNA for the CDR3 is TGTGCCAGCAGCTTATTGCTCGATAATTCACCCCTCCACTTT.

A single count supports this clone. The chain combines TRBV7-3 with TRBJ1-1; 11 bases are shared with TRBD1. From germline, CDR1 is SGHTA and CDR2 FQGTGA. Unmatched junction bases numbered 3, after V lost 5 bases and J lost 1 base. The CDR3 runs 15 residues. The CDR3 spells CASSAGQGANTEAFF. CDR3 DNA sequence: TGTGCCAGCAGCGCTGGACAGGGGGCGAACACTGAAGCTTTCTTT.

The chain joins TRBV5-1 to TRBJ2-3; 7 bases are shared with TRBD2. V dropped 3 bases and J dropped 4; count of bases not matched to a gene: 8. Germline loops: CDR1 SGHRS, CDR2 YFSETQ. This CDR3 comprises 15 residues. The CDR3 sequence: CASSSSGGVADTQYF. CDR3 bases: TGCGCCAGCAGCTCGTCGGGGGGAGTGGCAGATACGCAGTATTTT. The whole variable domain, remainder taken from reference TRBV5-1 and TRBJ2-3, is KAGVTQTPRYLIKTRGQQVTLSCSPISGHRSVSWYQQTPGQGLQFLFEYFSETQRNKGNFPGRFSGRQFSNSRSEMNVSTLELGDSALYLCASSSSGGVADTQYFGPGTRLTVL.

This chain joins TRBV5-1 and TRBJ1-6; unclear D gene. Germline values: CDR1 SGHRS, CDR2 YFSETQ. The ends were cut back, 0 bases at V and 5 bases at J, with 9 bases in the middle. CDR3 length equals 15 residues. CDR3 in amino acids: CASSLAGDNNSPLHF. CDR3 in DNA: TGCGCCAGCAGCTTGGCCGGGGATAATAATTCACCCCTCCACTTT.

This chain connects TRBV25-1 to TRBJ2-5, with 9 nucleotides matching TRBD2. The V gene end was trimmed by 6 bases and the J gene end by 4 bases; junction bases not matched to a gene: 15. CDR1 and CDR2 (germline): MGHDK, SYGVNS. This CDR3 has 17 amino acids. Here the CDR3 reads CASSSSGVGLNSETQYF. CDR3 coding DNA: TGTGCCAGCAGCTCTAGCGGGGTAGGGTTGAATTCAGAGACCCAGTACTTC.

V and J are TRBV5-1 and TRBJ2-3, with 11 bases matching TRBD2. The CDR3 covers 15 residues. The V gene end was trimmed by 4 bases and the J gene end by 4 bases; junction bases not matched to a gene: 5. Germline lookup yields CDR1 SGHRS and CDR2 YFSETQ. CDR3 sequence: CASSISGGAADTQYF. CDR3 nucleotides: TGCGCCAGCAGCATTAGCGGGGGGGCGGCAGATACGCAGTATTTT.

This rearrangement joins TRBV2 to TRBJ1-5, with unresolved D. Trimming left V 7 bases short and J 4 bases short, with 8 bases between. The CDR3 consists of 12 residues. Germline CDR1 and CDR2: SNHLY and FYNNEI. For the CDR3, the DNA is TGTGCCAGCAAGGGAGGGAATCAGCCCCAGCATTTT. This translates into CASKGGNQPQHF.

The chain couples TRBV5-4 to TRBJ2-3; D unclear. Trimming took off 1 base at V and 0 bases at J, with 12 bases between the two ends. This CDR3 is 16 amino acids long. Germline CDR1 is SGHNT and CDR2 is YYREEE (reference sequence). CDR3 protein: CASSLTMKGSTDTQYF. The CDR3 coding sequence is TGTGCCAGCAGCTTGACGATGAAGGGTAGCACAGATACGCAGTATTTT.

The genes are TRBV7-6 and TRBJ2-3, with TRBD2 as a possible D gene (5 bases). This CDR3 spans 17 amino acids. In germline, CDR1 is SGHVS, CDR2 FNYEAQ. Trimming removed 1 base at V and 3 bases at J, with 17 bases between. This CDR3 reads CASSLDSYGDLTDTQYF. CDR3 sequence (DNA): TGTGCCAGCAGCTTAGATAGTTACGGGGATCTTACAGATACGCAGTATTTT.

The chain combines TRBV18 with TRBJ2-1; D remains unclear. There are 11 residues in the CDR3. Trimming took 2 bases from V and 10 from J, leaving 6 bases between them. In germline, CDR1 is KGHSH, CDR2 LQKENI. The CDR3 sequence is CASSPGPEQFF. CDR3 nucleotide sequence: TGTGCCAGCTCACCAGGACCAGAGCAGTTCTTC.

V gene TRBV5-1 combines with J gene TRBJ2-1, with a possible D match to TRBD2 (6 bases). V dropped 4 bases and J dropped 3 bases, with 14 bases sitting between them. Germline V lookup: CDR1 SGHRS, CDR2 YFSETQ. This CDR3 has 15 amino acids. The CDR3 reads CASSLVGTHYNEQFF. CDR3 in DNA: TGCGCCAGCAGCCTTGTGGGGACTCACTACAATGAGCAGTTCTTC. The entire variable domain, with the rest obtained from reference TRBV5-1 and TRBJ2-1, is as follows: KAGVTQTPRYLIKTRGQQVTLSCSPISGHRSVSWYQQTPGQGLQFLFEYFSETQRNKGNFPGRFSGRQFSNSRSEMNVSTLELGDSALYLCASSLVGTHYNEQFFGPGTRLTVL.

CDR3: CASSAAGTGGSYGYTF. CDR3 DNA: TGTGCCAGCAGCGCTGCCGGGACAGGGGGCAGCTATGGCTACACCTTC. This chain links TRBV7-9 with TRBJ1-2, with TRBD1 matching over 12 bases. V gave up 5 bases and J gave up 4 bases; unmatched junction bases: 8. The CDR3 is 16 amino acids. Germline V gives CDR1 SEHNR, CDR2 FQNEAQ (reference sequence). Variable domain in full (rest from reference TRBV7-9 and TRBJ1-2): DTGVSQNPRHKITKRGQNVTFRCDPISEHNRLYWYRQTLGQGPEFLTYFQNEAQLEKSRLLSDRFSAERPKGSFSTLEIQRTEQGDSAMYLCASSAAGTGGSYGYTFGSGTRLTVV.

This clone turned up a few times. The rearrangement links TRBV28 to TRBJ2-7; 14 bases align to TRBD2. This CDR3 spans 16 amino acids. CDR1 and CDR2 from the germline V gene are MDHEN and SYDVKM. The V segment lost 4 bases and the J segment 4 bases; nucleotides outside the gene matches: 6. CDR3 amino acids: CASSSAGLAGVYEQYF. In DNA form, the CDR3 reads TGTGCCAGCAGTTCCGCGGGACTAGCGGGGGTTTACGAGCAGTACTTC.

This sequence joins TRBV30 and TRBJ2-3, with D possibly matching TRBD2 (6 bases). The V end lost 5 bases, the J end lost 4 bases, and 16 bases lay between the germline ends. This CDR3 spans 14 amino acids. Germline V gene lookup returns CDR1 GTSNPN and CDR2 SVGIG (reference sequence). For the CDR3, the DNA is TGTGCCTGGGCGCCGGGACTCCCGGCAGATACGCAGTATTTT. This encodes CAWAPGLPADTQYF.

The chain recombines TRBV5-1 with TRBJ2-5, with 7 bases matching TRBD1. The CDR3 is 14 residues long. J gave up 10 bases and V 0 bases, and 9 bases lay outside the gene matches. Germline V gene lookup returns CDR1 SGHRS and CDR2 YFSETQ. The DNA of the CDR3 is TGCGCCAGCAGCTTGGACAGGGGAAGCCTCAACCAGTACTTC. It specifies CASSLDRGSLNQYF.

In this sample, this clone turned up once. The J gene is TRBJ2-3, the V gene TRBV5-1; D call uncertain. Germline values: CDR1 SGHRS, CDR2 YFSETQ. The CDR3 sequence is 15 residues long. The V end was cut by 0 bases, the J end by 3 bases, with 11 bases between. Written as DNA, the CDR3 is TGCGCCAGCAGCTTGGGAGACATGCAGACAGATACGCAGTATTTT. Protein product: CASSLGDMQTDTQYF.

The J gene is TRBJ1-5, the V gene TRBV6-6; TRBD1 aligns across 7 bases. The CDR3 sequence is 14 residues long. V lost 8 bases, J lost 5 bases, and 9 bases stayed unmatched. The V gene's germline CDR1 is MNHNY and CDR2 SVGAGI (reference sequence). In DNA form, the CDR3 reads TGTGCCAGCGCACGGGAGGGGGCCGATCAGCCCCAGCATTTT. This translates into CASAREGADQPQHF.

The chain couples TRBV5-1 to TRBJ2-2; D possibly corresponds to TRBD2 (6 bases). V gave up 1 base and J gave up 3 bases, with 10 bases separating them. CDR1 is SGHRS, CDR2 YFSETQ, per germline. This CDR3 is 15 amino acids long. Here the CDR3 reads CASSLSGEYTGELFF. The CDR3 DNA is TGCGCCAGCAGCTTGTCGGGGGAGTACACCGGGGAGCTGTTTTTT.